This TCR beta chain was recorded in a study of human T cells and chemical hapten exposure (dated by TCRdb to 2020 to 2023). Regarding the study in general: Libraries were combined into a pool for sequencing, and differences in TCR yield between samples came mainly from small differences in library volumes within the pool. For every blood RNA sample, sequencing covered both the TCR alpha and TCR beta chains. In alopecia patients, the study followed how the peripheral blood TCR repertoire changed in vivo over primary and secondary sensitization to diphenylcyclopropenone (DPC), a hapten.

This clonotype was observed at least ten times. Its antigen remains unidentified. Base qualities were left out, and no much larger clone turns up one base away. Taken with the paper, the label for time point translates to: healthy volunteer bleed at 2 weeks. Total RNA was isolated from unfractionated whole blood collected in Tempus Blood RNA tubes. Four or five healthy volunteers served as TCR sequencing controls and were bled at day 0, 2 weeks and 6 weeks. Library method: RACE. The instrument given in TCRdb is NextSeq 500. Library preparation attached unique molecular identifiers to individual cDNA molecules for quantitative, reproducible TCR counting. In the original analysis: The median number of TCRs per sample was 95,638, ranging from 23,224 to 690,600. The Decombinator software suite was used to annotate V, J and CDR3 in the TCR reads. For PS versus PT1 abundance plots, all samples were subsampled to the same number of TCRs (28,000). Expanded TCRs were defined as absent before sensitization and observed at least eight times at the 2-week time point. TCRdb handled the public reads itself, with Q25 trimming in fastp and clone calling in MiXCR, and kept productive beta chains. Each record represents a unique CDR3 protein, reported with the most common genes and DNA among its rows. These V and J calls derive from TCRdb rather than the authors' analysis. In this sample the table shows about 50,000 distinct CDR3 sequences, about 4.5% of which occur a single time. The top ten hold approximately 1.5% of the sample.

Per the germline V gene, SGHTA is the CDR1 and FQGNSA is the CDR2. The CDR3 runs 12 amino acids, cysteine and phenylalanine included. The read is trimmed to its CDR3 DNA, 36 bases read in frame from base 1. Deletion took 5 bases off V and 8 bases off J, with a span of 10 bases between the germline ends. The paper as a whole reports these results and caveats: DPC sensitization did not change the number of TCRs with a frequency above 1 in 1000, and there was no evidence of changes in global repertoire structure. After repeated subsampling, the strength of the expansion versus patch-test correlation and the threshold at which it became significant changed.

This TCR came from a female donor in good health. Some clones in this sample may be carry-over from other donors' samples. Specimen: whole blood. The chain is made from TRBV7-2 and TRBJ2-1; the D gene identity is not certain. The CDR3 protein sequence reads: CASSIQSDEQFF. The bases read TGTGCCAGCAGCATACAATCCGATGAGCAGTTCTTC.